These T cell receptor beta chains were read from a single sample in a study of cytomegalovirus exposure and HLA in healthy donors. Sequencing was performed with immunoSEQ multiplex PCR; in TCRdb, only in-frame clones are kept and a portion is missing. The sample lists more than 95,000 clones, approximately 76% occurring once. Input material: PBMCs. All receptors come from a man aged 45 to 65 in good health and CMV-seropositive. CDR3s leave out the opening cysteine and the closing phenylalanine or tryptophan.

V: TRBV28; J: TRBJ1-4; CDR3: ASSRGQLATNEKLF
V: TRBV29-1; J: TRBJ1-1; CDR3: SVVIRANTEAF
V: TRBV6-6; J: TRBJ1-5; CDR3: ASSWDRGNQPQH
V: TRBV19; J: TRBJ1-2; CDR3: ASSIDPQGKSGYT
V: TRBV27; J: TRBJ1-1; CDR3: ASSPLQGMTEAF
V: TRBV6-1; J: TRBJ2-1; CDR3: ASSEYVRPEQF
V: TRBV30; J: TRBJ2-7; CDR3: AWITVTLAGGAYEQY
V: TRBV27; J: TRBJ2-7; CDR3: ASSLLGDIYKQY
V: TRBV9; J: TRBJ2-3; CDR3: ASSVLPKGQGTDTQY
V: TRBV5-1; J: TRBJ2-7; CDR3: ASSTTGTGYEQY
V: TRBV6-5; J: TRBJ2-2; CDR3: ASSFPAGELF
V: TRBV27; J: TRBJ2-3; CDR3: ASRRVSGITDTQY
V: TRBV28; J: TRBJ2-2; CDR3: ASSFRVGQGASRGELF
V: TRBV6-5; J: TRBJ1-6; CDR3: ASSYSDRAGKPLH
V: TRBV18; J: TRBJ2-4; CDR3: ASSPGRGQGGNIQY
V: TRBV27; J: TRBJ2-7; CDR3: ASSLGGRFLETYEQY
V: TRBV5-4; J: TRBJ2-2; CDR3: ASSLGSGYTGELF
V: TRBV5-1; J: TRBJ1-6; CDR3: ASRGGNSPLH
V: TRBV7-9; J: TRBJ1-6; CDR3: ATPGQGNSPLH
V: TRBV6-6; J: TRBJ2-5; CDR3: ASSTDSLPGETQY
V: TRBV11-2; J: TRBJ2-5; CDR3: ASSDSHQETQY
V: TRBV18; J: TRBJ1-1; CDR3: ASSPPGSQGTEAF
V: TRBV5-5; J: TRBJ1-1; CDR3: ASSALTGTNTEAF
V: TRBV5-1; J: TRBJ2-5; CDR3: ASSRDLAETQY
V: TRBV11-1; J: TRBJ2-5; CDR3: ASSHGTSGSGETQY
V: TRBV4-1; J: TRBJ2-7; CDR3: ASSPKVGAGTYEQY
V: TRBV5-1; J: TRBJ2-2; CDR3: ASSSGLGNTGELF
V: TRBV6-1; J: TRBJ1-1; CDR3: ASSEGVRQMNTEAF
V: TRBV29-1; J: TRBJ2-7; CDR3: SVGTSEYEQY
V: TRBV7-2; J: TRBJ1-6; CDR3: ASSLRLRGNSPLH
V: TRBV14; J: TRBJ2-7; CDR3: ASSQSTGDGQY
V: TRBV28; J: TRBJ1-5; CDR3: ASSSPSPGPGPQH
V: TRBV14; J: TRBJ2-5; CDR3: ASSQVWTSRRETQY
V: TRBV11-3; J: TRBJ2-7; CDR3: ASSLIGAGTAYEQY
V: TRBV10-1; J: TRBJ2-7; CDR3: ASSRTGYAYEQY
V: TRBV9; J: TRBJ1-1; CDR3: ASSALTGAMNTEAF
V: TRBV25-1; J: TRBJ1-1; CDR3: ASSDPGQGDTEAF
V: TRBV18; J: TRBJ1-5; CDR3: ASSPMGGQPQH
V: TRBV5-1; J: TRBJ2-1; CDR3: ASSFRTASYNEQF
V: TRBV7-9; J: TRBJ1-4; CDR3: ASSLATGALNEKLF
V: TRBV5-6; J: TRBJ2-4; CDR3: ASSTTSGRALSAKNIQY
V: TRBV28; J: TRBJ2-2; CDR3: ASSLQGNTGELF
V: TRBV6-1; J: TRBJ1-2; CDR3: ASSEVGGQDYGYT
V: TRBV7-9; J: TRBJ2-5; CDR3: ASSLGQGAGETQY
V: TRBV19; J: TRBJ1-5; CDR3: ASSPRRGTGVNQPQH
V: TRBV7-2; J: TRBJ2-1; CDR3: ASSLARSSYNEQF
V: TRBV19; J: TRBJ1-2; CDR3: ASSILTGGLGGYT
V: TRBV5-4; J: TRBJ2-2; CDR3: ASSLVTSSGELF
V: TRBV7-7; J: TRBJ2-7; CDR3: ASSSDRDGEQY
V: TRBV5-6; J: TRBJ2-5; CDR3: ASSLAVGTGVQETQY